This TCR beta chain was documented in a study of T cell responses to AZD1222 COVID-19 vaccine. Assay: immunoSEQ multiplex PCR; the TCRdb copy retains only in-frame clones and omits some. This sample has roughly 110,000 clones, with 89% found just once. Germline loops: CDR1 SGDLS, CDR2 YYNGEE. The junction had 8 bases not matched to a gene; V was cut back by 4 bases and J by 5 bases. This CDR3 is built from 17 residues. Findings and caveats of the study: Within unmutated variant regions lay the reported targets of nearly half of spike-specific TCRs. It was only a handful of AZD1222 recipients who were seropositive at baseline.

Notes on this clone: No antigen is known for it.

The clonotype originates from an adult in good health. The chain combines TRBV9 with TRBJ2-2, with 13 bases lining up with TRBD2. Sequences were derived from peripheral blood, sampled on day 0 of AZD1222 vaccination. This CDR3 is CASSPGGLAGRTGELFF. As DNA, the CDR3 is TGTGCCAGCAGCCCTGGGGGACTAGCGGGGAGAACCGGGGAGCTGTTTTTT.